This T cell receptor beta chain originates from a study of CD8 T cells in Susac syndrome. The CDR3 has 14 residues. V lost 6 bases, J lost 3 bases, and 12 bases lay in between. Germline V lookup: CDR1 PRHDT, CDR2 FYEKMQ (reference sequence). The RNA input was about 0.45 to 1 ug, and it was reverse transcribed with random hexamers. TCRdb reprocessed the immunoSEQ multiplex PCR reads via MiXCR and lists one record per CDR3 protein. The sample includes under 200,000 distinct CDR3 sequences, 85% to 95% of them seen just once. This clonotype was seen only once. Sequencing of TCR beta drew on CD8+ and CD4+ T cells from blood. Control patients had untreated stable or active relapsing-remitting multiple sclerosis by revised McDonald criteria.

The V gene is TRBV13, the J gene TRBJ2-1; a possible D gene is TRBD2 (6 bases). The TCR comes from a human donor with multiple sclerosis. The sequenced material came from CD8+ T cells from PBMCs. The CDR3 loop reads CASRPTSLYNEQFF. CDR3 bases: TGTGCCAGCAGACCGACTAGTCTCTACAATGAGCAGTTCTTC.